Listed below are T cell receptor beta chains from one sample, sequenced in a study of cytomegalovirus exposure and HLA in healthy donors. Clones were sequenced by immunoSEQ multiplex PCR, and TCRdb holds only the in-frame ones, with some missing. The sample lists around 60,000 clones, roughly 94% seen once, with over 1% in the top ten. Sequencing was carried out using PBMCs. The receptors were gathered from a woman aged 18-29 years in good health and CMV-seronegative. CDR3s include the opening cysteine and the closing phenylalanine or tryptophan. The D gene is left open where the match is weak. Where a row states a size, it is once, few, many or the class of an expanded clone; other rows omit it.

d_call: TRBD1; j_call: TRBJ1-3; v_call: TRBV5-1; clone_size: .; cdr3_nt: TGCGCCAGCAGGCCGGGGACAGGCGGTGGGGACACCATATATTTT; cdr3_aa: CASRPGTGGGDTIYF
d_call: .; j_call: TRBJ2-2; v_call: TRBV7-8; clone_size: .; cdr3_nt: TGTGCCAGCACCTTAAGAGGTCCCGGGGAGCTGTTTTTT; cdr3_aa: CASTLRGPGELFF
d_call: .; j_call: TRBJ1-6; v_call: TRBV4-1; clone_size: .; cdr3_nt: TGCGCCAGCAGCCCACAAATCTTGGACGGGAGCTCCTATAATTCACCCCTCCACTTT; cdr3_aa: CASSPQILDGSSYNSPLHF
d_call: .; j_call: TRBJ1-1; v_call: TRBV7-9; clone_size: .; cdr3_nt: TGTGCCAGCAGCTTAGCGATAGATAACACTGAAGCTTTCTTT; cdr3_aa: CASSLAIDNTEAFF
d_call: TRBD2; j_call: TRBJ2-1; v_call: TRBV27; clone_size: .; cdr3_nt: TGTGCCAGCAGTTTATTGGGGACTAGCGGGAGTAATGAGCAGTTCTTC; cdr3_aa: CASSLLGTSGSNEQFF
d_call: .; j_call: TRBJ1-1; v_call: TRBV5-6; clone_size: .; cdr3_nt: TGTGCCAGCAGGGTACAGGGTAACACTGAAGCTTTCTTT; cdr3_aa: CASRVQGNTEAFF
d_call: .; j_call: TRBJ2-1; v_call: TRBV15; clone_size: .; cdr3_nt: TGTGCCACCAGCCCCCGGGGGGCTTCCTACAATGAGCAGTTCTTC; cdr3_aa: CATSPRGASYNEQFF
d_call: .; j_call: TRBJ2-2; v_call: TRBV6-6; clone_size: once; cdr3_nt: TGTGCCAGCAGTTTAACGGCGGGGCGAACAGGCGGGGAGCTGTTTTTT; cdr3_aa: CASSLTAGRTGGELFF
d_call: TRBD2; j_call: TRBJ2-1; v_call: TRBV2; clone_size: .; cdr3_nt: TGTGCCAGCCAGACTAGCGGGGGCTACAATGAGCAGTTCTTC; cdr3_aa: CASQTSGGYNEQFF
d_call: .; j_call: TRBJ1-4; v_call: TRBV7-2; clone_size: .; cdr3_nt: TGTGCCAGCAGCTTGGACATACTTAATGAAAAACTGTTTTTT; cdr3_aa: CASSLDILNEKLFF
d_call: TRBD1; j_call: TRBJ2-3; v_call: TRBV28; clone_size: .; cdr3_nt: TGTGCCGGAAAACGGACAGGGATCGCAGATACGCAGTATTTT; cdr3_aa: CAGKRTGIADTQYF
d_call: .; j_call: TRBJ2-1; v_call: TRBV2; clone_size: .; cdr3_nt: TGTGCCAGCAGTAAGACAGGAGAACTCAATGAGCAGTTCTTC; cdr3_aa: CASSKTGELNEQFF
d_call: TRBD1; j_call: TRBJ2-4; v_call: TRBV7-9; clone_size: .; cdr3_nt: TGTGCCAGCAGCCCCGGGACAGGGATGGCCAAAAACATTCAGTACTTC; cdr3_aa: CASSPGTGMAKNIQYF
d_call: .; j_call: TRBJ2-2; v_call: TRBV4-2; clone_size: .; cdr3_nt: TGTGCCAGCAGCCAAAGGCAGGGGAGGGAGCTGTTTTTT; cdr3_aa: CASSQRQGRELFF
d_call: TRBD2; j_call: TRBJ2-7; v_call: TRBV28; clone_size: once; cdr3_nt: TGTGCCAGCCCACCGTGGACTAGCGGGGGCGAGCAGTACTTC; cdr3_aa: CASPPWTSGGEQYF
d_call: TRBD1; j_call: TRBJ1-3; v_call: TRBV5-5; clone_size: .; cdr3_nt: TGTGCCAGCAGCTACGGGGACAGACTCTCTGGAAACACCATATATTTT; cdr3_aa: CASSYGDRLSGNTIYF
d_call: .; j_call: TRBJ2-1; v_call: TRBV9; clone_size: .; cdr3_nt: TGTGCCAGCAGCGTAGTTCCTTTGTATGAGCAGTTCTTC; cdr3_aa: CASSVVPLYEQFF